What follows are 14 T cell receptor beta chains derived from one specimen sequenced in a study of Graves' ophthalmopathy and Graves' hyperthyroidism. Amplification from RNA transcripts yielded the TCR beta CDR3 regions. HTBI primers were used in a first-round RT-PCR, which preceded a second-round multiplex PCR. TCRdb itself ran the multiplex PCR reads through MiXCR, one entry per CDR3 protein. The table lists around 1,000,000 distinct CDR3 sequences, roughly 35% of them singletons. The sequenced sample consisted of peripheral blood or thyroid tissue (not recorded which). The origin of the receptors is an adult man with Graves' hyperthyroidism.

The J gene is TRBJ1-4, the V gene TRBV7-9; TRBD1 is a possible D gene (5 bases). The germline CDR1 and CDR2 sequences are SEHNR and FQNEAQ (reference sequence). The CDR3 totals 14 residues. Deletions cut 3 bases from V and 5 bases from J, with 10 bases between. CDR3 region: CASSFWDGNEKLFF. For the CDR3, the DNA is TGTGCCAGCAGCTTTTGGGACGGCAATGAAAAACTGTTTTTT.

The chain links TRBV7-9 to TRBJ2-7; TRBD2 is a possible D gene (5 bases). V gave up 4 bases and J gave up 0 bases, with 16 bases separating them. CDR1 and CDR2 (germline): SEHNR, FQNEAQ (reference sequence). CDR3 length equals 16 residues. The CDR3 DNA follows: TGTGCCAGCAGCTCCGCTCTAGCATCGAGCTCCTACGAGCAGTACTTC. Translating gives CASSSALASSSYEQYF.

The V gene is TRBV19, the J gene TRBJ1-5; D is unclear. Deletions cut 7 bases from V and 8 bases from J, with 12 bases between. The CDR3 runs to 12 residues. Germline V gene data show CDR1 as LNHDA and CDR2 as SQIVND (reference sequence). Here the CDR3 DNA reads TGTGCCAGTACCCGACGGGGTGAGCCCCAGCATTTT. It is translated as CASTRRGEPQHF.

The V call is TRBV10-3, the J call TRBJ2-7; D perhaps matches TRBD2 (5 bases). Germline V gene sequence: CDR1 ENHRY, CDR2 SYGVKD. Trimming stripped 0 bases from V and 1 base from J, with 10 bases between. This CDR3 region has 15 residues. The CDR3 nucleotides are TGTGCCATCAGTGAGTCTTACGGGGATTCCTACGAGCAGTACTTC. It codes for CAISESYGDSYEQYF.

The J gene is TRBJ1-5, the V gene TRBV20-1; 9 bases align to TRBD1. Trimming took 5 bases from V and 6 from J; bases not matched to a gene: 8. There are 14 residues in the CDR3. CDR1 is DFQATT, CDR2 SNEGSKA, per germline (reference sequence). The CDR3 coding sequence is TGCAGTGCTTCGGACAGGGGTCCGGGTCAGCCCCAGCATTTT. Its protein product is CSASDRGPGQPQHF.

This rearrangement joins TRBV13 to TRBJ2-7; 8 bases line up with TRBD2. J lost 3 bases, V lost 2 bases, and 6 bases had no gene match. CDR1 and CDR2 from the germline V gene are PRHDT and FYEKMQ (reference sequence). CDR3 length: 15 amino acids. CDR3 sequence: CASSLQRERGYEQYF. The CDR3 nucleotides read TGTGCCAGCAGCTTACAGCGGGAGCGGGGCTACGAGCAGTACTTC.

CDR3 sequence reads: CASSVEKGGAGYGYTF. As DNA, the CDR3 is TGCGCCAGCAGCGTTGAGAAAGGGGGCGCCGGCTATGGCTACACCTTC. The chain uses TRBV5-1 and TRBJ1-2; TRBD1 matches 7 bases. This CDR3 region has 16 residues. With 4 bases clipped from V and 4 bases from J, the junction kept 13 bases outside the gene matches. Germline loops: CDR1 SGHRS, CDR2 YFSETQ.

This clonotype showed up many times. The chain recombines TRBV11-2 with TRBJ2-7, with D possibly being TRBD2 (6 bases). This CDR3 spans 14 amino acids. Trimming left V 0 bases short and J 5 bases short, with 11 bases between. The germline gives CDR1 SGHAT, CDR2 FQNNGV. This CDR3 is CASSLDPGGDEQYF. The CDR3 nucleotides read TGTGCCAGCAGCTTAGATCCCGGCGGGGACGAGCAGTACTTC.

This clonotype appeared a few times. CDR3 in amino acids: CASSLGPNSGNTIYF. CDR3 coding DNA: TGTGCCAGCAGTTTGGGGCCTAACTCTGGAAACACCATATATTTT. The rearrangement joins TRBV12-3 or TRBV12-4 to TRBJ1-3; weak D call: TRBD1 (5 bases). V gave up 3 bases and J gave up 0 bases, with 9 bases separating them. The CDR3 length is 15 residues.

The chain has TRBV5-1 and TRBJ1-1, with 7 nucleotides matching TRBD1. V was clipped by 3 bases and J by 7 bases; unmatched bases: 6. The CDR3 spans 13 residues. In germline, CDR1 is SGHRS, CDR2 YFSETQ. CDR3 coding DNA: TGCGCCAGCAGCTGGATAGGGGGCATTGAAGCTTTCTTT. Translation gives CASSWIGGIEAFF. Looking up the rest from reference TRBV5-1 and TRBJ1-1 gives the full variable domain: KAGVTQTPRYLIKTRGQQVTLSCSPISGHRSVSWYQQTPGQGLQFLFEYFSETQRNKGNFPGRFSGRQFSNSRSEMNVSTLELGDSALYLCASSWIGGIEAFFGQGTRLTVV.

This chain connects TRBV6-6 to TRBJ1-2; D is uncertain. Germline assignment: CDR1 MNHNY and CDR2 SVGAGI (reference sequence). The CDR3 length is 18 residues. Trimming stripped 6 bases from V and 6 bases from J, with 29 bases between. Here the CDR3 DNA reads TGTGCCAGCAGAGCCACGTTACTGTTGAGGTCTGCATCGGATGGCTACACCTTC. It is translated as CASRATLLLRSASDGYTF.

This clonotype was counted at least ten times. The genes are TRBV5-8 and TRBJ1-4, with no clear D. V lost 4 bases, J lost 8 bases, and 18 bases lay in between. The CDR3 is 15 residues long. Germline V gene sequence: CDR1 SGHTS, CDR2 YDEGEE. DNA of the CDR3: TGTGCCAGCAGCAGACGACGCGGCCTGGGGGAAAAACTGTTTTTT. It yields the protein CASSRRRGLGEKLFF.

Many counts were recorded for this clonotype. The chain links TRBV25-1 to TRBJ1-1, with 7 positions matching TRBD1. Germline trimming cut 1 base from V and 5 bases from J; bases unmatched to any gene: 4. The CDR3 contains 14 residues. Germline values: CDR1 MGHDK, CDR2 SYGVNS. The CDR3 protein is CASSESSGGTEAFF. The CDR3 nucleotides are TGTGCCAGCAGTGAATCTTCAGGGGGAACTGAAGCTTTCTTT.

This clonotype was recorded a few times. V gene TRBV10-3 combines with J gene TRBJ2-7, with 9 bases matching TRBD2. V was pared by 4 bases and J by 2 bases, with 6 bases of the junction left unmatched. The CDR3 is made up of 15 amino acids. The germline V gene has CDR1 ENHRY and CDR2 SYGVKD. CDR3 sequence: CAISGSSGATYEQYF. In DNA form, the CDR3 reads TGTGCCATCAGTGGATCTAGCGGGGCAACCTACGAGCAGTACTTC.